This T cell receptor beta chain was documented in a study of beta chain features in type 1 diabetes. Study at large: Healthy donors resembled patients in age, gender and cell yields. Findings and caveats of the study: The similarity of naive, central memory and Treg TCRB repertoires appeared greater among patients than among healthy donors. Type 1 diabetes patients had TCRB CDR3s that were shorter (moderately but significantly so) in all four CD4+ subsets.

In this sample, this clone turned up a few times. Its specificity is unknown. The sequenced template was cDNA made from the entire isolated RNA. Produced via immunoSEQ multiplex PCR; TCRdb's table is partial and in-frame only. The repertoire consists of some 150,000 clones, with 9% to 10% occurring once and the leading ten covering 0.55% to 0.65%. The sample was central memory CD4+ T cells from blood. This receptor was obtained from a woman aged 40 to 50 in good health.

This chain's CDR3 is CASSSGVPAYEQYF. CDR3 coding DNA: TGTGCCAGCAGCTCCGGGGTTCCCGCCTACGAGCAGTACTTC. The rearrangement uses TRBV7-2 and TRBJ2-7; TRBD2 might be the D (5 bases). Germline V lookup: CDR1 SGHTA, CDR2 FQGNSA. V lost 4 bases and J lost 2, with 12 bases in between. This CDR3 is 14 amino acids long. The full variable domain, completed using reference TRBV7-2 and TRBJ2-7, is GAGVSQSPSNKVTEKGKDVELRCDPISGHTALYWYRQSLGQGLEFLIYFQGNSAPDKSGLPSDRFSAERTGGSVSTLTIQRTQQEDSAVYLCASSSGVPAYEQYFGPGTRLTVT.